This is a list of T cell receptor beta chains from one sample in a study of blood T cell repertoires in COVID-19. Generated by immunoSEQ multiplex PCR, the TCRdb table keeps only in-frame clones and is missing some. The data show about 170,000 clones, with under 85% seen just once and around 2.7% held by the top ten. The sequenced sample consisted of peripheral blood. The receptor set was obtained from a man aged 70 or older with acute or convalescent COVID-19. Both conserved end residues are part of each CDR3. Each record gives: V gene, clone size, J gene, D gene, CDR3 DNA, CDR3 protein. The D gene is left open where the match is weak. The listing skips clone size in some rows; elsewhere it reads once, few, many or a size class.

>TRBV19|-|TRBJ2-2|-
TGTGCCAGTAACCCCGGGACTGCTAACACCGGGGAGCTGTTTTTT
CASNPGTANTGELFF
>TRBV10-3|-|TRBJ2-1|TRBD1
TGTGCCACGGGTAGGGGGACAGGGACATGGGATGAGCAGTTCTTC
CATGRGTGTWDEQFF
>TRBV18|-|TRBJ2-2|-
TGTGCCAGCTCACCCAATCTAGCTTCGAACGCCGGGGAGCTGTTTTTT
CASSPNLASNAGELFF
>TRBV5-1|-|TRBJ2-3|TRBD1
TGCGCCAGCAGCTTGGACTTGGCAGGGGGTTCAGATACGCAGTATTTT
CASSLDLAGGSDTQYF
>TRBV30|-|TRBJ1-3|-
TGTGCCTGGGAACAGGGTGGAAACACCATATATTTT
CAWEQGGNTIYF
>TRBV27|-|TRBJ1-6|-
TGTGCCAGCAGCCGGGGGGCTAATTCACCCCTCCACTTT
CASSRGANSPLHF
>TRBV5-5|-|TRBJ1-1|-
TGTGCCAGCAGCTTGGTTCAGGGTCCGAACACTGAAGCTTTCTTT
CASSLVQGPNTEAFF
>TRBV27|once|TRBJ2-7|TRBD1
TGTGCCAGCATCCCATCCGGGACAGCTCACTACGAGCAGTACTTC
CASIPSGTAHYEQYF
>TRBV5-1|once|TRBJ1-1|TRBD1
TGCGCCAGCAGCTCTGACAGGGGCAATCTGGGGACTGAAGCTTTCTTT
CASSSDRGNLGTEAFF
>TRBV24-1|-|TRBJ2-3|-
TGTGCCACCAGACCCGGGGGCACAGATACGCAGTATTTT
CATRPGGTDTQYF
>TRBV5-4|-|TRBJ2-3|TRBD1
TGTGCCAGCAGGGCATCGGGACAGGTAGCAGATACGCAGTATTTT
CASRASGQVADTQYF
>TRBV7-8|few|TRBJ2-5|TRBD1
TGTGCCAGCAGCTTAGAGACAGGGCACCAAGAGACCCAGTACTTC
CASSLETGHQETQYF
>TRBV3-1/TRBV3-2|once|TRBJ1-2|-
TGTGCCAGCAGCCTCGACATGCGCTACACCTTC
CASSLDMRYTF
>TRBV14|-|TRBJ2-5|TRBD1
TGTGCCACCTGCAGGGGGCTGGGAGAGACCCAGTACTTC
CATCRGLGETQYF
>TRBV5-1|-|TRBJ2-3|TRBD2
TGCGCCAGCGGTGCGGGGGGCCTCCCCACAGATACGCAGTATTTT
CASGAGGLPTDTQYF
>TRBV5-4|-|TRBJ2-3|-
TGTGCCAGCAGCTTGGCCCTAAATACGCAGTATTTT
CASSLALNTQYF
>TRBV10-3|-|TRBJ1-5|-
TGTGCCATCAGTGAGTCGATGGGGGCTTATCAGCCCCAGCATTTT
CAISESMGAYQPQHF
>TRBV19|-|TRBJ2-7|-
TGTGCCAGTAGTATTCTGGCAGGGGCGAACGAGCAGTACTTC
CASSILAGANEQYF
>TRBV4-2|-|TRBJ2-7|-
TGTGCCAGCAGCCAAGAATCCCTAGACCACTACGAGCAGTACTTC
CASSQESLDHYEQYF
>TRBV3-1/TRBV3-2|-|TRBJ2-7|TRBD2
TGTGCCAGCAGCCAAGGACTAGCGGGAGGCTACGAGCAGTACTTC
CASSQGLAGGYEQYF
>TRBV5-1|-|TRBJ1-2|TRBD1
TGCGCCAGCAGCCCACGAGATACAGGGGGCCTACTAATTGGCTACACCTTC
CASSPRDTGGLLIGYTF
>TRBV28|-|TRBJ2-7|TRBD2
TGTGCCAGCAGTTCCCCAGGACTAGCGGAATCTTTCTCCTACGAGCAGTACTTC
CASSSPGLAESFSYEQYF
>TRBV29-1|-|TRBJ1-2|TRBD1
TGCAGCGTTTTAGCGATCGGGACAGTGGGTTATGGCTACACCTTC
CSVLAIGTVGYGYTF
>TRBV5-4|-|TRBJ2-5|-
TGTGCCAGCAGCTTGGCCCGGGACATCCAAAGGGAGACCCAGTACTTC
CASSLARDIQRETQYF
>TRBV5-4|-|TRBJ1-6|-
TGTGCCAGCAGCTCGACATCGCTTGGCTCACCCCTCCACTTT
CASSSTSLGSPLHF
>TRBV6-6|-|TRBJ2-1|TRBD2
TGTGCCAGCAGTCCCCACACCGGACTAGCGGGACACAATGAGCAGTTCTTC
CASSPHTGLAGHNEQFF
>TRBV12-3/TRBV12-4|-|TRBJ2-1|-
TGTGCCAGCATGAGACAGTACAATGAGCAGTTCTTC
CASMRQYNEQFF
>TRBV7-2|-|TRBJ1-4|TRBD1
TGTGCCAGCAGCCTCAGCTTACGAGGGGGCGAAAAACTGTTTTTT
CASSLSLRGGEKLFF
>TRBV5-1|-|TRBJ2-1|TRBD2
TGCGCCAGCAGCGCTAGCGGGGGGCGATACAATGAGCAGTTCTTC
CASSASGGRYNEQFF
>TRBV20-1|-|TRBJ2-5|TRBD2
TGCAGTGCTAGTGGGCGGACTAGCGGGCAAGAGACCCAGTACTTC
CSASGRTSGQETQYF
>TRBV11-3|-|TRBJ1-2|-
TGTGCCAGCAGCCCCCAATCTAACTATGGCTACACCTTC
CASSPQSNYGYTF